The entry that follows covers one TCR beta chain sequence. Time point specified: peripheral blood 6 weeks after treatment start. Some clones are missing from TCRdb's copy, which holds only in-frame ones; the method was immunoSEQ multiplex PCR. The profile shows around 110,000 clones, approximately 90% of them singletons. This sample was included in a study of PD-L1 blockade in urothelial cancer. About the study: Male sex and bladder-origin urothelial cancer characterized about 90% of the roughly 30 patients.

Germline CDR1 is SGHVS and CDR2 is FQNEAQ. V lost 7 bases and J lost 5; bases outside the gene matches: 9. This CDR3 spans 15 amino acids. The chain recombines TRBV7-8 with TRBJ2-7; 12 nucleotides align to TRBD1. The clonotype was recovered from a man in his sixties with urothelial cancer. The input for sequencing was PBMCs, taken around atezolizumab (anti-PD-L1) treatment. The CDR3 loop is CASTKGGTGGHEQYF. The CDR3, as DNA: TGTGCCAGCACCAAAGGGGGGACAGGGGGCCACGAGCAGTACTTC.